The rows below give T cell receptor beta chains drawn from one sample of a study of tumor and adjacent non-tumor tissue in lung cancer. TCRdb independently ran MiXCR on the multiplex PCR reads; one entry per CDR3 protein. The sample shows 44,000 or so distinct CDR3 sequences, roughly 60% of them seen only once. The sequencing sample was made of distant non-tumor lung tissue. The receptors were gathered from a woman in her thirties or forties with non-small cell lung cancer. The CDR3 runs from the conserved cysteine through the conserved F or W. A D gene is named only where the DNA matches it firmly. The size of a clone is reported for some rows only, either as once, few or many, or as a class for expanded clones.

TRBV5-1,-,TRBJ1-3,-,CASSFRQGGTGNTIYF,TGCGCCAGCAGCTTCCGGCAGGGTGGAACTGGAAACACCATATATTTT
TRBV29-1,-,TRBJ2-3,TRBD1,CDAQGASTDTQYF,TGCGACGCTCAGGGGGCTAGCACAGATACGCAATATTTT
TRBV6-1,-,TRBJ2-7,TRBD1,CASSERATGAYEQYF,TGCGCCAGCAGTGAACGGGCGACAGGGGCCTACGAGCAATACTTC
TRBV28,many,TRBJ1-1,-,CASSSGPTVAFF,TGTGCCAGCAGTTCTGGTCCGACAGTTGCTTTCTTT
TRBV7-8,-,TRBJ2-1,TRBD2,CDSSDQGLAIRGF,TGTGACAGTAGCGACCAGGGACTAGCCATTCGTGGCTTC
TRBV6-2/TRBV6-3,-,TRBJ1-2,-,CASSDRESRGYSF,TGTGCCAGCAGCGACCGGGAGAGCAGGGGCTACAGCTTC
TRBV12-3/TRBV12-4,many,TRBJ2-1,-,CASSSRGGEQFF,TGTGCCAGCAGTTCGAGAGGTGGTGAGCAGTTCTTC
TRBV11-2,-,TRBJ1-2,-,CASSPRGLNGYTF,TGTGCCAGCAGCCCCCGGGGCCTCAATGGTTACACCTTC
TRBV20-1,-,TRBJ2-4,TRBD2,CSALAGGGNIQYF,TGCAGTGCTTTAGCGGGAGGGGGAAACATTCAGTACTTC
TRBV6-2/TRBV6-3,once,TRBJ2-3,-,CASSYGGEDTDTQYF,TGTGCCAGCAGTTACGGGGGCGAAGACACAGATACGCAGTATTTT
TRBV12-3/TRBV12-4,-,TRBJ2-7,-,CVSSLADAYKQYF,TGTGTCAGCAGTTTGGCGGACGCCTACAAGCAGTACTTC
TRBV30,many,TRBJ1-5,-,CAWSGGKDQPQHF,TGTGCCTGGAGTGGGGGTAAAGATCAGCCCCAGCATTTT
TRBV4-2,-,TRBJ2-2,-,CASRGTPHWELLF,TGTGCCAGCAGGGGGACTCCCCACTGGGAGCTGCTTTTT
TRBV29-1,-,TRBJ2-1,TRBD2,CSGGTSGDKQFF,TGCAGCGGGGGGACTAGCGGGGATAAGCAGTTCTTC
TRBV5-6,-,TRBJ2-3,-,CASSLRGTRTDTQYF,TGTGCCAGCAGCCTAAGGGGTACCCGCACAGATACGCAGTATTTT
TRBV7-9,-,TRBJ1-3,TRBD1,CASRPGDRAGSGNTIYF,TGTGCCAGCAGACCAGGGGACAGGGCCGGCTCCGGAAACACCATATATTTT
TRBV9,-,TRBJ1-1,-,CASSVGGGGTEAFF,TGTGCCAGCAGCGTAGGTGGGGGAGGGACTGAAGCTTTCTTT
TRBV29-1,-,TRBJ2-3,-,CSVWGASAYTQYF,TGCAGTGTTTGGGGGGCTTCCGCATATACGCAGTATTTT
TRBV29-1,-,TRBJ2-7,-,CSVRGSAYGQYF,TGCAGCGTTCGAGGGAGTGCCTACGGGCAGTACTTC
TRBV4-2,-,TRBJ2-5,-,CASGRTGDKETQYF,TGTGCCAGCGGCCGAACCGGGGACAAAGAGACCCAGTACTTC
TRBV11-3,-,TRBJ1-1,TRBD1,CACSLRRGDTEAFF,TGTGCCTGCAGCTTACGCAGGGGGGACACTGAAGCTTTCTTT
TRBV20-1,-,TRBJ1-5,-,CSTAGGAYSNQPQHF,TGCAGTACTGCGGGGGGAGCTTATAGCAATCAGCCCCAGCATTTT
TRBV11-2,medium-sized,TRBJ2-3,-,CASSSERIDTDTQYF,TGTGCCAGCAGCTCTGAGCGGATAGACACAGATACGCAGTATTTT
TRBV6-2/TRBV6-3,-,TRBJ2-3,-,CPSSYSGVSTDTQYF,TGCCCCAGCAGTTACTCTGGGGTTAGCACAGATACGCAGTATTTT
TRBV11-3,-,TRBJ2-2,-,CASSLRDTGELFF,TGTGCTAGCAGCTTGCGGGACACCGGGGAGCTGTTTTTT
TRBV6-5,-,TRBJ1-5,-,CASSATESNQPQHF,TGCGCCAGCAGTGCGACAGAGAGCAATCAGCCCCAGCATTTT
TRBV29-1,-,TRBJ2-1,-,CSTEALGPLNNEHFF,TGCAGCACTGAAGCTTTGGGACCCCTAAACAATGAGCACTTCTTC
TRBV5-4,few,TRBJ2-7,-,CASSPPDSRSFEQYF,TGTGCCAGCAGCCCGCCAGACAGCCGCTCCTTCGAGCAGTACTTC
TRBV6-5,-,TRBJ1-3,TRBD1,CASSSTLTGPFGNTIYF,TGTGCCAGCAGTTCCACTCTGACAGGGCCTTTTGGAAACACCATATATTTT
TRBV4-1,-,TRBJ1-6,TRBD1,CASSPRTGGQNSSLHF,TGCGCCAGCAGCCCCCGAACAGGGGGTCAAAATTCATCCCTCCACTTT
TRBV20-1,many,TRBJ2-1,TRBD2,CSASSLAGGLSEQFF,TGCAGTGCTAGTTCGTTAGCGGGTGGACTTAGTGAGCAGTTCTTC
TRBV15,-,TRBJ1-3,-,CATSRCRGSGLGNTIYF,TGTGCCACCAGCAGATGTCGGGGAAGCGGCCTTGGAAACACCATATATTTT
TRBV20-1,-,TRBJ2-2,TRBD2,CSASLREVGELFF,TGCAGTGCTAGTCTGCGGGAGGTCGGGGAGCTGTTTTTT
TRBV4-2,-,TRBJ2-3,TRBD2,CASSQASGPTDMRYF,TGTGCCAGCAGCCAAGCTAGCGGGCCCACAGATATGCGGTATTTT
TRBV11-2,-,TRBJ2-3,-,CASSRTSTDITQYF,TGTGCCAGCAGCCGCACGAGCACTGACATTACGCAGTATTTT
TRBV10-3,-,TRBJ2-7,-,CAISESGSLGYYF,TGTGCCATCAGTGAGAGTGGGAGTCTAGGATACTACTTC
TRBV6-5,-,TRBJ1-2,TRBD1,CASSRDSAGLGYDYTF,TGTGCCAGCAGTCGGGACAGCGCCGGCTTAGGTTATGACTACACCTTC
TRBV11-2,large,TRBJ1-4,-,CASSLQGQVQGEKLFF,TGTGCCAGCAGCCTTCAGGGCCAGGTGCAGGGCGAAAAACTGTTTTTT
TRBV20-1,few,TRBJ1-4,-,CSASTRRTNEKLFF,TGCAGTGCTAGCACCAGACGGACAAATGAAAAACTGTTTTTT
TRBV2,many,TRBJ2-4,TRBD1,CASSGDRNIQYF,TGTGCCAGCAGTGGGGACAGGAACATTCAGTACTTC
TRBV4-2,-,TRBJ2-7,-,CASSSDGKGYGQYF,TGCGCCAGCAGCTCCGACGGGAAGGGCTACGGGCAGTACTTC
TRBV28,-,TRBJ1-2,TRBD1,CTSSWTGGECGYTF,TGTACCAGCAGCTGGACAGGGGGCGAATGTGGCTACACCTTC
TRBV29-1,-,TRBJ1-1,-,CGVVQGRTVAFF,TGCGGCGTTGTACAGGGACGGACTGTAGCTTTCTTT
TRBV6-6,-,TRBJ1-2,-,CASSHPDDGYTF,TGTGCCAGCAGCCACCCCGATGATGGCTACACCTTC
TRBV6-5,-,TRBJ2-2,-,CVARDTRGELFF,TGTGTCGCGAGGGACACAAGGGGGGAGTTGTTTTTT
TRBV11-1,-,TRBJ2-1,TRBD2,CASSLALAGLYNEQIF,TGTGCCAGCAGCTTAGCCCTAGCGGGCCTGTACAATGAGCAGATCTTC
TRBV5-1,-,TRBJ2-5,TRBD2,CASSPGLAGRETQYF,TGTGCCAGCAGCCCCGGACTAGCGGGACGGGAGACCCAGTACTTC
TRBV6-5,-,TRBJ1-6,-,CVGSYHNVLDSPLHF,TGTGTCGGCAGTTACCATAACGTTTTGGATTCACCCCTCCACTTT
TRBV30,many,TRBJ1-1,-,CAWSVGLGSGQGAFF,TGTGCCTGGAGTGTAGGTTTGGGTTCCGGTCAGGGAGCTTTCTTT
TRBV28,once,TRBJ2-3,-,CASGPRDRFIDTQYF,TGTGCCAGCGGACCCAGAGACAGATTCATAGATACGCAGTATTTT
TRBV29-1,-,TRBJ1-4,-,CRPLGAVPNEKLFF,TGCAGACCTCTTGGGGCTGTACCTAATGAAAAACTGTTTTTT
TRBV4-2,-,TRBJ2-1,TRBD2,CTSSHGSSGDINEQFF,TGTACCAGCAGCCACGGGTCTAGCGGGGATATAAATGAGCAGTTCTTC
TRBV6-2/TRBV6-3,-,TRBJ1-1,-,CASSYHRGSGQDNTEAFF,TGTGCCAGCAGTTACCACAGAGGGTCAGGGCAGGATAACACTGAAGCTTTCTTT
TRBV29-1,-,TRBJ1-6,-,CSVVQHGIDSPLHF,TGCAGCGTTGTTCAGCATGGTATCGATTCACCCCTCCACTTT
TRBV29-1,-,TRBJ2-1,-,CSEQGRREFGEQFF,TGCAGCGAGCAGGGGCGGCGGGAGTTCGGTGAGCAGTTCTTC
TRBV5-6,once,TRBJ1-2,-,CASSLRVSYGYTF,TGTGCCAGCAGCTTGCGGGTCAGCTATGGCTACACCTTC
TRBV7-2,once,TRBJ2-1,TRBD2,CVSSITSGTGEQFF,TGTGTCAGCAGCATAACTAGCGGGACGGGTGAGCAGTTCTTC